This T cell receptor (beta chain) was sequenced during a study of human versus mouse CDR3 diversity and MHC coevolution. The study, taken as a whole, reports: Humans had the largest estimated TCR beta repertoire, 1.5 million to 2 million clonotypes.

Cells were CD45RO-negative CD62L-positive naive CD4 T cells sorted from PBMCs. Method: immunoSEQ multiplex PCR; TCRdb's copy keeps in-frame clones and lacks some. The table lists 45,000 to 75,000 clones, roughly 94% of them singletons. Concerning this clone: Its antigen remains unknown. Compared with germline, one end of the junction differs, possibly owing to a read error.

Germline loops: CDR1 SQVTM, CDR2 ANQGSEA. There are 16 residues in the CDR3. The TCR was taken from a person aged 55 to 75 in good health. The chain combines TRBV29-1 with TRBJ2-7; 10 bases align to TRBD1. The sequenced sample was naive CD4+ T cells from blood. Subset indicated: CD45RO-negative CD62L-positive naive CD4 T cells. In DNA, the CDR3 is TGCAGCGTCGAAGGGGGGGGGACAGGGGCTCCCGGCGAGCAGTACTTC. It is translated as CSVEGGGTGAPGEQYF.